This entry describes one T cell receptor (beta chain). This record belongs to a study of blood T cell repertoires in COVID-19. Study overall: Acute and convalescent COVID-19 samples came from the United States, Italy and Spain. The cDNA or gDNA used as material had been derived from T cells, B-cell-depleted T cells, or PBMCs.

This table comes from immunoSEQ multiplex PCR, and its TCRdb copy is limited to in-frame clones, with some not included. This table holds fewer than 150,000 clones, roughly 82% found once. V lost 2 bases, J lost 4 bases, and 20 bases lay in between. Germline-derived CDR1 and CDR2 are SGHVS and FNYEAQ. This CDR3 spans 18 amino acids. The material sequenced was peripheral blood. The TCR was taken from a woman aged 40 to 55 with acute or convalescent COVID-19. V and J are TRBV7-6 and TRBJ2-2; the D gene is possibly TRBD1 (5 bases). The CDR3 DNA sequence: TGTGCCAGCAGCTTAAAGGGATATATTCAGGGCGGCACCGGGGAGCTGTTTTTT. Amino acid sequence: CASSLKGYIQGGTGELFF.